Listed below are T cell receptor beta chains from one sample, sequenced in a study of T-cell reconstitution after alpha-beta-depleted transplantation in children. TCRdb reprocessed the PCR reads via MiXCR and lists one record per CDR3 protein. The table records approximately 520,000 distinct CDR3 sequences, about 33% of them present only once. The input for sequencing was PBMCs from the stem cell graft donor, taken from the stem cell graft. Source of these receptors: a human donor who donated a stem cell graft to a child with aplastic anemia. Both conserved end residues are part of each CDR3. The D gene is left open where the match is weak. Some rows have no size entry. The others give once, few or many, or a class for an expanded clone.

D: NA; J: TRBJ2-1; V: TRBV2; size: NA; CDR3: CASSHEVNEQFF; DNA: TGTGCCAGCAGTCATGAGGTTAATGAGCAGTTCTTC
D: NA; J: TRBJ2-5; V: TRBV7-2; size: few; CDR3: CASSLQDNRETQYF; DNA: TGTGCCAGCAGCCTACAGGATAATAGAGAGACCCAGTACTTC
D: TRBD1; J: TRBJ1-2; V: TRBV29-1; size: NA; CDR3: CSGFLGTEDYYGYTF; DNA: TGCAGCGGCTTCTTGGGGACAGAAGACTACTATGGCTACACCTTC
D: NA; J: TRBJ2-1; V: TRBV20-1; size: few; CDR3: CSAPKGAGDNEQFF; DNA: TGCAGTGCTCCTAAGGGGGCGGGGGACAATGAGCAGTTCTTC
D: NA; J: TRBJ2-1; V: TRBV7-9; size: few; CDR3: CASSERRDNEQFF; DNA: TGTGCCAGCAGTGAGAGAAGAGACAATGAGCAGTTCTTC
D: NA; J: TRBJ1-2; V: TRBV29-1; size: few; CDR3: CSVGLTSRSDGYTF; DNA: TGCAGCGTTGGTCTGACCTCCAGATCGGATGGCTACACCTTC
D: TRBD1; J: TRBJ2-3; V: TRBV5-6; size: few; CDR3: CASSHYPGQGTDTQYF; DNA: TGTGCCAGCAGCCATTACCCGGGACAGGGAACAGATACGCAGTATTTT
D: NA; J: TRBJ1-1; V: TRBV4-3; size: NA; CDR3: CASSQEIGSTEAFF; DNA: TGCGCCAGCAGCCAAGAAATAGGGTCGACTGAAGCTTTCTTT
D: NA; J: TRBJ2-7; V: TRBV7-2; size: NA; CDR3: CASSLALPRGSYEQYF; DNA: TGTGCCAGCAGCTTAGCTCTGCCTCGGGGCTCCTACGAGCAGTACTTC
D: NA; J: TRBJ1-1; V: TRBV19; size: NA; CDR3: CASIRRGDTEAFF; DNA: TGTGCCAGTATACGGAGGGGGGACACTGAAGCTTTCTTT
D: NA; J: TRBJ1-2; V: TRBV2; size: NA; CDR3: CASTYQGGAGYTF; DNA: TGTGCCAGCACCTACCAGGGAGGGGCCGGCTACACCTTC
D: TRBD1; J: TRBJ1-1; V: TRBV20-1; size: few; CDR3: CSATDRGNTEAFF; DNA: TGCAGTGCCACCGACAGGGGGAACACTGAAGCTTTCTTT
D: TRBD1; J: TRBJ1-3; V: TRBV6-2/TRBV6-3; size: NA; CDR3: CASSSTGGAGNTIYF; DNA: TGTGCCAGCAGTTCTACAGGGGGAGCTGGAAACACCATATATTTT
D: TRBD2; J: TRBJ2-7; V: TRBV20-1; size: few; CDR3: CSARDSGRSFYEQYF; DNA: TGCAGTGCTAGGGATAGCGGGAGGAGCTTCTACGAGCAGTACTTC
D: TRBD2; J: TRBJ2-1; V: TRBV19; size: NA; CDR3: CASSIGASGALNEQFF; DNA: TGTGCCAGTAGTATAGGGGCTAGCGGGGCCCTGAATGAGCAGTTCTTC
D: TRBD2; J: TRBJ2-1; V: TRBV12-5; size: NA; CDR3: CASGAGTSGTGQFF; DNA: TGTGCTAGTGGCGCCGGGACTAGCGGTACCGGGCAGTTCTTC
D: NA; J: TRBJ1-1; V: TRBV20-1; size: NA; CDR3: CSARRGGTEAFF; DNA: TGCAGTGCTAGGAGGGGGGGCACTGAAGCTTTCTTT
D: NA; J: TRBJ2-6; V: TRBV5-1; size: NA; CDR3: CASSLLFQDTGANVLTF; DNA: TGCGCCAGCAGCCTATTGTTCCAGGACACTGGGGCCAACGTCCTGACTTTC
D: TRBD2; J: TRBJ2-1; V: TRBV12-3/TRBV12-4; size: NA; CDR3: CASSPPGLAGGNYRFF; DNA: TGTGCCAGCAGTCCCCCGGGACTAGCGGGAGGGAATTATCGGTTCTTC
D: NA; J: TRBJ2-6; V: TRBV11-2; size: few; CDR3: CASSFKGGQHSGANVLTF; DNA: TGTGCCAGCAGCTTCAAAGGGGGGCAACACTCTGGGGCCAACGTCCTGACTTTC
D: NA; J: TRBJ1-1; V: TRBV27; size: few; CDR3: CASRTDRFTEAFF; DNA: TGTGCCAGCAGAACAGACAGATTCACTGAAGCTTTCTTT
D: NA; J: TRBJ1-1; V: TRBV11-2; size: few; CDR3: CASGDILKPEAFF; DNA: TGTGCCAGCGGCGACATATTGAAGCCTGAAGCTTTCTTT
D: NA; J: TRBJ1-2; V: TRBV10-3; size: few; CDR3: CAISAGYTGGYTF; DNA: TGTGCCATCAGCGCAGGGTATACTGGTGGCTACACCTTC
D: TRBD2; J: TRBJ2-1; V: TRBV5-6; size: NA; CDR3: CASSAGTSNEQFF; DNA: TGTGCCAGCAGCGCCGGGACTAGCAATGAGCAGTTCTTC
D: NA; J: TRBJ2-7; V: TRBV28; size: NA; CDR3: CASSLGLPYEQYF; DNA: TGTGCCAGCAGTTTAGGGCTACCTTACGAGCAGTACTTC
D: NA; J: TRBJ1-1; V: TRBV29-1; size: NA; CDR3: CSVEGIYSTEAFF; DNA: TGCAGCGTTGAGGGAATTTACAGCACTGAAGCTTTCTTT
D: NA; J: TRBJ1-2; V: TRBV6-1; size: NA; CDR3: CASSEVNYGYTF; DNA: TGTGCCAGCAGTGAGGTCAACTATGGCTACACCTTC
D: NA; J: TRBJ2-3; V: TRBV7-2; size: few; CDR3: CASSFVGRVGNTQYF; DNA: TGTGCCAGCAGCTTCGTTGGGCGGGTGGGGAATACGCAGTATTTT
D: TRBD2; J: TRBJ2-2; V: TRBV20-1; size: NA; CDR3: CSASPRLAVRAGELFF; DNA: TGCAGTGCTAGTCCCCGACTAGCGGTCAGGGCGGGGGAGCTGTTTTTT
D: NA; J: TRBJ1-2; V: TRBV12-3/TRBV12-4; size: few; CDR3: CASSSGFEVGYTF; DNA: TGTGCCAGCAGTTCAGGGTTTGAAGTTGGCTACACCTTC
D: NA; J: TRBJ1-1; V: TRBV28; size: few; CDR3: CASSFPTGSNEAFF; DNA: TGTGCCAGCAGTTTCCCAACAGGATCCAATGAAGCTTTCTTT
D: NA; J: TRBJ2-7; V: TRBV5-1; size: many; CDR3: CASSPGWGYEQYF; DNA: TGCGCCAGCAGCCCCGGCTGGGGATACGAGCAGTACTTC
D: TRBD1; J: TRBJ1-2; V: TRBV7-9; size: few; CDR3: CASSLTRGSGYGYTF; DNA: TGTGCCAGCAGCTTGACCAGGGGGTCGGGCTATGGCTACACCTTC
D: NA; J: TRBJ2-2; V: TRBV5-5; size: once; CDR3: CASSLGDGDTGELFF; DNA: TGTGCCAGCAGCTTGGGGGACGGGGACACCGGGGAGCTGTTTTTT
D: NA; J: TRBJ2-3; V: TRBV5-4; size: NA; CDR3: CASSSVRADTQYF; DNA: TGTGCCAGCAGCTCGGTCAGGGCGGATACGCAGTATTTT
D: TRBD1; J: TRBJ1-5; V: TRBV19; size: NA; CDR3: CASSRDRGPGQPQHF; DNA: TGTGCCAGTAGTAGAGACAGGGGGCCCGGTCAGCCCCAGCATTTT
D: TRBD1; J: TRBJ2-3; V: TRBV4-3; size: NA; CDR3: CASSQRTGDLDTQYF; DNA: TGCGCCAGCAGCCAACGTACAGGGGATCTAGATACGCAGTATTTT
D: NA; J: TRBJ2-7; V: TRBV6-1; size: few; CDR3: CASRTGYYEQYF; DNA: TGTGCCAGCAGGACAGGATATTACGAGCAGTACTTC
D: NA; J: TRBJ2-2; V: TRBV25-1; size: NA; CDR3: CASRGRGTATGELFF; DNA: TGTGCCAGCAGGGGACGGGGGACCGCGACCGGGGAGCTGTTTTTT
D: NA; J: TRBJ1-4; V: TRBV29-1; size: few; CDR3: CSVEKGAGEKLFF; DNA: TGCAGCGTTGAGAAAGGGGCAGGCGAAAAACTGTTTTTT
D: TRBD1; J: TRBJ2-2; V: TRBV7-2; size: few; CDR3: CASIRQGNTGELFF; DNA: TGTGCCAGCATCCGACAGGGGAACACCGGGGAGCTGTTTTTT
D: NA; J: TRBJ2-2; V: TRBV9; size: NA; CDR3: CASTPTGTGELFF; DNA: TGTGCCAGCACGCCAACAGGAACCGGGGAGCTGTTTTTT
D: TRBD2; J: TRBJ2-3; V: TRBV6-2/TRBV6-3; size: NA; CDR3: CASSRLAGFADTQYF; DNA: TGTGCCAGCAGTCGACTAGCGGGATTCGCAGATACGCAGTATTTT
D: NA; J: TRBJ1-6; V: TRBV7-9; size: few; CDR3: CASSLVPRENSPLHF; DNA: TGTGCCAGCAGCTTAGTACCCAGGGAGAATTCACCCCTCCACTTT
D: TRBD1; J: TRBJ1-5; V: TRBV28; size: NA; CDR3: CASSFGTGLNQPQHF; DNA: TGTGCCAGCAGTTTCGGGACAGGGCTCAATCAGCCCCAGCATTTT
D: TRBD2; J: TRBJ2-1; V: TRBV12-3/TRBV12-4; size: few; CDR3: CASRSTSGRYYNEQFF; DNA: TGTGCCAGCAGATCTACCAGCGGGAGGTATTACAATGAGCAGTTCTTC
D: NA; J: TRBJ1-2; V: TRBV7-2; size: few; CDR3: CASSLDITRGYTF; DNA: TGTGCCAGCAGCTTAGATATAACCCGGGGCTACACCTTC
D: NA; J: TRBJ2-1; V: TRBV5-1; size: few; CDR3: CASSLAVPSYNEQFF; DNA: TGCGCCAGCAGCTTGGCGGTCCCTTCCTACAATGAGCAGTTCTTC
D: NA; J: TRBJ2-1; V: TRBV5-1; size: few; CDR3: CASSLVPRTSSYNEQFF; DNA: TGCGCCAGCAGCTTAGTCCCCCGGACAAGCTCCTACAATGAGCAGTTCTTC
D: TRBD1; J: TRBJ2-1; V: TRBV5-1; size: NA; CDR3: CASARGQGADEQFF; DNA: TGCGCCAGCGCCCGGGGACAGGGGGCCGATGAGCAGTTCTTC
D: TRBD1; J: TRBJ1-4; V: TRBV3-1; size: few; CDR3: CASSPTGAINEKLFF; DNA: TGTGCCAGCAGCCCCACAGGGGCTATTAATGAAAAACTGTTTTTT
D: TRBD1; J: TRBJ1-2; V: TRBV29-1; size: NA; CDR3: CSVEGSTGNGYTF; DNA: TGCAGCGTTGAAGGGTCGACAGGGAATGGCTACACCTTC
D: NA; J: TRBJ2-1; V: TRBV10-3; size: few; CDR3: CAISESINIRRVLDDEQFF; DNA: TGTGCCATCAGTGAGTCTATTAACATTCGGCGGGTTTTGGACGATGAGCAGTTCTTC
D: NA; J: TRBJ2-3; V: TRBV28; size: NA; CDR3: CASSPRRTTDTQYF; DNA: TGTGCCAGCAGTCCGAGACGGACCACAGATACGCAGTATTTT
D: NA; J: TRBJ1-4; V: TRBV6-5; size: few; CDR3: CASSYLERSNEKLFF; DNA: TGTGCCAGCAGTTATTTGGAGCGGTCTAATGAAAAACTGTTTTTT
D: NA; J: TRBJ2-3; V: TRBV6-2/TRBV6-3; size: few; CDR3: CASKVVGGLTDTQYF; DNA: TGTGCCAGCAAAGTCGTTGGCGGGCTCACAGATACGCAGTATTTT
D: NA; J: TRBJ1-4; V: TRBV5-1; size: NA; CDR3: CASSQDGTTNEKLFF; DNA: TGCGCCAGCAGCCAGGACGGAACAACTAATGAAAAACTGTTTTTT
D: NA; J: TRBJ2-7; V: TRBV20-1; size: few; CDR3: CSARDHDYEQYF; DNA: TGCAGTGCTAGAGACCACGACTACGAGCAGTACTTC